Here is one TCR beta chain with its context. Germline-derived CDR1 and CDR2 are GTSNPN and SVGIG (reference sequence). V lost 3 bases, J lost 3 bases, and 15 bases lay in between. The CDR3 has 15 residues. The data originate from a study of blood T cell repertoires in COVID-19. Study overall: The samples span acute and convalescent COVID-19 from the United States, Italy and Spain. PBMCs, B-cell-depleted T cells, or T cells were the source of the cDNA or gDNA that made up the material.

Per the study methods: Amplification of reference gene primers was used by the study to estimate nucleated cell counts. TCRdb keeps only in-frame clones here, not all; method: immunoSEQ multiplex PCR. That table gives V, J and clone size, and the DNA gave D and trimming. The sample holds approximately 200,000 clones; approximately 81% are singletons and the top ten take around 3%. Specimen: peripheral blood. The rearrangement uses TRBV30 and TRBJ2-1; D might be TRBD1 (6 bases). The sequence was obtained from a man over 45 who had recovered from COVID-19. As DNA, the CDR3 is TGTGCCTGGAGCGCACGACAGGCTGTCTACAATGAGCAGTTCTTC. Residues: CAWSARQAVYNEQFF. Combining the CDR3 with reference TRBV30 and TRBJ2-1 gives the whole variable domain SQTIHQWPATLVQPVGSPLSLECTVEGTSNPNLYWYRQAAGRGLQLLFYSVGIGQISSEVPQNLSASRPQDRQFILSSKKLLLSDSGFYLCAWSARQAVYNEQFFGPGTRLTVL.